Listed here are 30 T cell receptor beta chains from one sample, sequenced in a study of regulatory T cells in long-lasting Graves disease. iRepertoire HTBI primers and Arm-PCR of CDR3 regions built TCR beta libraries. MiXCR, run by TCRdb on the multiplex PCR reads, gives a single entry per CDR3 protein. The profile shows some 450,000 distinct CDR3 sequences, roughly 15% of them singletons. Time point: newly diagnosed GD, antithyroid drugs for less than 3 months. After RNA was extracted from PBMCs, the TCR library was made from it. These records were also assigned to another study, of T cells in Graves' hyperthyroidism and ophthalmopathy.

Source: peripheral blood mononuclear cells (PBMCs), taken at new diagnosis, from a patient treated with antithyroid drugs. All receptors derive from a woman in her 30s with Graves disease.

The chain carries TRBV5-1 and TRBJ2-1, with D perhaps TRBD2 (6 bases). This CDR3 is 13 amino acids long. CDR1 is SGHRS and CDR2 is YFSETQ in the germline V gene. Trimming took 7 bases from V and 6 from J, leaving 14 bases between them. The chain's CDR3 is CASPKRARNEQFF. The CDR3 coding sequence is TGCGCCAGCCCGAAGCGGGCACGCAATGAGCAGTTCTTC. The full variable domain, in which reference TRBV5-1 and TRBJ2-1 provide the parts outside the CDR3, is KAGVTQTPRYLIKTRGQQVTLSCSPISGHRSVSWYQQTPGQGLQFLFEYFSETQRNKGNFPGRFSGRQFSNSRSEMNVSTLELGDSALYLCASPKRARNEQFFGPGTRLTVL.

This clonotype appeared many times. The rearrangement links TRBV19 to TRBJ2-7; D possibly uses TRBD1 or TRBD2 (5 bases each). Trimming took off 6 bases at V and 3 bases at J, with 21 bases between the two ends. The germline V gene encodes CDR1 LNHDA and CDR2 SQIVND (reference sequence). CDR3 length: 16 residues. The chain's CDR3 is CASRESEFGDVYEQYF. DNA of the CDR3: TGTGCCAGTAGGGAGTCGGAGTTCGGGGACGTCTACGAGCAGTACTTC.

On this clonotype: A single base separates this from a much larger clone, so it may be a read error. V gene TRBV3-1 combines with J gene TRBJ2-7, with 8 bases lining up with TRBD1. The CDR3 is 14 residues long. Germline CDR1 is LGHDT and CDR2 is YNNKEL (reference sequence). CDR3 DNA sequence: TGTGCCAGCAGCCTGGCCAGGGGGCCTTACGGGCAGTACTTC. This gives the protein CASSLARGPYGQYF.

The V gene is TRBV7-9, the J gene TRBJ2-7; D possibly corresponds to TRBD1 (5 bases). Germline-derived CDR1 and CDR2 are SEHNR and FQNEAQ (reference sequence). Between the trimmed V and J ends, which lost 5 bases and 4 bases, there was a span of 18 bases. This CDR3 is built from 15 residues. As DNA, the CDR3 is TGTGCCAGCAGCGCACACCAGGGTTCTCTTTACGAGCAGTACTTC. It specifies CASSAHQGSLYEQYF. Filled out from reference TRBV7-9 and TRBJ2-7, the complete variable domain reads DTGVSQNPRHKITKRGQNVTFRCDPISEHNRLYWYRQTLGQGPEFLTYFQNEAQLEKSRLLSDRFSAERPKGSFSTLEIQRTEQGDSAMYLCASSAHQGSLYEQYFGPGTRLTVT.

The chain couples TRBV11-2 to TRBJ2-3; the match to TRBD1 covers 7 bases. Germline V CDR1 and CDR2: SGHAT, FQNNGV. The CDR3 is 15 residues long. Trimming took 5 bases from V and 2 from J; bases not matched to a gene: 7. The CDR3 loop reads CASSRDSGHTDTQYF. The CDR3 region has the DNA TGTGCCAGCAGCAGGGACAGTGGGCACACAGATACGCAGTATTTT.

This clonotype was picked up a small number of times. V is TRBV9 and J is TRBJ2-4, with TRBD2 identical over 11 bases. V lost 3 bases, J lost 8 bases, and 7 bases stayed unmatched. Germline CDR1 is SGDLS and CDR2 is YYNGEE. This CDR3 is built from 15 residues. CDR3 region: CASSGSGRDRDIQYF. The CDR3 nucleotides read TGTGCCAGCAGCGGTAGCGGGAGGGATAGGGACATTCAGTACTTC. Full variable domain (rest looked up from reference TRBV9 and TRBJ2-4): DSGVTQTPKHLITATGQRVTLRCSPRSGDLSVYWYQQSLDQGLQFLIQYYNGEERAKGNILERFSAQQFPDLHSELNLSSLELGDSALYFCASSGSGRDRDIQYFGAGTRLSVL.

This chain links TRBV4-2 with TRBJ2-7, with TRBD2 matching 14 bases. Germline assignment: CDR1 LGHNA and CDR2 YNFKEQ. The ends lost 3 bases at V and 4 bases at J; junction bases unmatched: 2. The CDR3 runs 15 residues. The CDR3 region is CASSHGTSGSYEQYF. The CDR3, as DNA: TGTGCCAGCAGCCATGGGACTAGCGGGAGTTACGAGCAGTACTTC.

This clonotype was seen many times. The chain is built from TRBV3-1 and TRBJ2-3; D call uncertain. Trimming stripped 5 bases from V and 7 bases from J, with 22 bases between. Germline lookup yields CDR1 LGHDT and CDR2 YNNKEL (reference sequence). This CDR3 has 16 amino acids. CDR3 amino acids: CASSFRFSRPGNTQYF. The CDR3 nucleotides read TGTGCCAGCAGCTTTCGGTTCTCGCGTCCCGGAAATACGCAGTATTTT.

In its sample, this clonotype was seen many times. This rearrangement joins TRBV2 to TRBJ2-2; 7 bases are a match to TRBD2. Trimming removed 5 bases from V and 0 bases from J; junction bases left unmatched: 3. Germline CDR1 and CDR2: SNHLY and FYNNEI. This CDR3 comprises 15 residues. CDR3 amino acids: CASSSLAANTGELFF. DNA of the CDR3: TGTGCCAGCAGTAGTCTAGCGGCGAACACCGGGGAGCTGTTTTTT. Complete variable domain (other parts from reference TRBV2 and TRBJ2-2): EPEVTQTPSHQVTQMGQEVILRCVPISNHLYFYWYRQILGQKVEFLVSFYNNEISEKSEIFDDQFSVERPDGSNFTLKIRSTKLEDSAMYFCASSSLAANTGELFFGEGSRLTVL.

The sample holds many counts of this clonotype. The chain recombines TRBV2 with TRBJ1-3; no definite D call. V lost 3 bases, J lost 2 bases, and 8 bases lay in between. CDR3 length equals 14 residues. Germline loops: CDR1 SNHLY, CDR2 FYNNEI. The CDR3 here is CASSDKRAGNTIYF. CDR3 nucleotides: TGTGCCAGCAGTGATAAGAGGGCTGGAAACACCATATATTTT.

This clonotype was recorded many times. The chain uses TRBV7-9 and TRBJ2-1; a possible D gene is TRBD2 (6 bases). Deletions cut 0 bases from V and 8 bases from J, with 14 bases between. This CDR3 has 15 residues. Germline CDR1 SEHNR, CDR2 FQNEAQ (reference sequence). CDR3 sequence reads: CASSLASGVEHEQFF. CDR3 in DNA: TGTGCCAGCAGCTTAGCGTCGGGGGTGGAACATGAGCAGTTCTTC.

The chain joins TRBV6-1 to TRBJ2-7; tentative D call: TRBD2 (6 bases). Germline loops: CDR1 MNHNS, CDR2 SASEGT. Trimming removed 2 bases at V and 6 bases at J, with 20 bases between. The CDR3 consists of 16 residues. The CDR3 is CASSEWSPGEGSEQYF. The CDR3 DNA reads TGTGCCAGCAGTGAATGGTCCCCGGGAGAGGGGTCCGAGCAGTACTTC.

The chain carries TRBV20-1 and TRBJ2-1, with D perhaps TRBD1 (7 bases). Germline assignment: CDR1 DFQATT and CDR2 SNEGSKA (reference sequence). V was cut by 6 bases and J by 6 bases, with 12 bases left in between. The CDR3 length is 12 residues. CDR3 loop: CSAEGALNEQFF. The CDR3 DNA sequence: TGCAGTGCGGAGGGGGCGCTCAATGAGCAGTTCTTC.

This chain joins TRBV7-2 and TRBJ1-3; 8 bases match TRBD1. Germline lookup yields CDR1 SGHTA and CDR2 FQGNSA. The CDR3 consists of 14 residues. Trimming cost V 5 bases and J 2 bases; bases outside gene matches: 2. CDR3 residues: CASSQQGAGNTIYF. DNA for the CDR3: TGTGCCAGCAGCCAACAGGGGGCTGGAAACACCATATATTTT.

This clonotype has at least ten counts. V gene TRBV10-3 combines with J gene TRBJ2-1; TRBD1 matches 9 bases. This CDR3 is 18 amino acids long. Trimming removed 2 bases from V and 0 bases from J; junction bases left unmatched: 8. Germline values: CDR1 ENHRY, CDR2 SYGVKD. CDR3 nucleotide sequence: TGTGCCATCAGTGAGCCAACAGGGGGCTCGAGCTCCTACAATGAGCAGTTCTTC. Encoded protein: CAISEPTGGSSSYNEQFF.

This clonotype appeared many times. V is TRBV12-3 or TRBV12-4 and J is TRBJ2-7; D perhaps matches TRBD1 (6 bases). The CDR3 consists of 14 residues. Trimming left V 2 bases short and J 3 bases short, with 11 bases between. Here the CDR3 DNA reads TGTGCCAGCAGTTTACAGGGGCCAAACTACGAGCAGTACTTC. As protein: CASSLQGPNYEQYF.

This rearrangement joins TRBV6-2 or TRBV6-3 to TRBJ1-4; unclear D gene. CDR1 and CDR2 (germline): MNHEY, SVGEGT. Trimming cost V 6 bases and J 5 bases, with 10 bases left between them. This CDR3 contains 13 residues. CDR3 DNA sequence: TGTGCCAGCAGGCCGCCTCTAAATGAAAAACTGTTTTTT. Translating gives CASRPPLNEKLFF.

This clonotype was seen ten or more times. The V gene is TRBV11-2, the J gene TRBJ1-2; no reliable D call. CDR1 and CDR2 (germline): SGHAT, FQNNGV. Deletions cut 3 bases from V and 0 bases from J, with 14 bases between. The CDR3 has 16 residues. CDR3 DNA: TGTGCCAGCAGCTTCAGAGCGGTCTTAGCTAACTATGGCTACACCTTC. Encoded protein: CASSFRAVLANYGYTF.

This clonotype turned up a few times. V is TRBV19 and J is TRBJ1-5; 7 bases match TRBD1. Germline V CDR1 and CDR2: LNHDA, SQIVND (reference sequence). Losses at the gene ends were 4 bases for V and 11 bases for J; bases not matched to a gene: 23. CDR3 size: 18 residues. The chain's CDR3 is CASSTRQGWSPRLFTQHF. The CDR3, as DNA: TGTGCCAGTAGTACCCGACAGGGATGGTCCCCGCGTTTATTTACCCAGCATTTT.

This clonotype appeared a few times. The chain uses TRBV27 and TRBJ1-2, with a tentative D call TRBD1 (5 bases). V was clipped by 2 bases and J by 7 bases, with 20 bases between them. From germline, CDR1 is MNHEY and CDR2 SMNVEV (reference sequence). The CDR3 length is 16 residues. CDR3 sequence: CASSLGAGVGSGGYTF. The DNA of the CDR3 is TGTGCCAGCAGTTTAGGGGCGGGGGTCGGTAGTGGTGGCTACACCTTC.

This clonotype was counted between two and nine times. The CDR3 DNA reads as TGTGCCAGCAGCCTTATGTCCGGGACCCAAAATGAGCAGTTCTTC. It translates to CASSLMSGTQNEQFF. V is TRBV28 and J is TRBJ2-1; perhaps D is TRBD1 or TRBD2 (5 bases each). Trimming took off 6 bases at V and 7 bases at J, with 19 bases between the two ends. Germline lookup yields CDR1 MDHEN and CDR2 SYDVKM. The CDR3 length is 15 residues. The variable domain in full, completed from reference TRBV28 and TRBJ2-1, reads DVKVTQSSRYLVKRTGEKVFLECVQDMDHENMFWYRQDPGLGLRLIYFSYDVKMKEKGDIPEGYSVSREKKERFSLILESASTNQTSMYLCASSLMSGTQNEQFFGPGTRLTVL.

Comment on this clonotype: One base away lies a much larger clone, so this may be a sequencing read error. V is TRBV13 and J is TRBJ2-5, with D hard to call. Germline CDR1 PRHDT, CDR2 FYEKMQ (reference sequence). The length of the CDR3 is 16 residues. The germline V and J ends were trimmed by 1 base and 7 bases, with 19 bases remaining between them. CDR3 DNA sequence: TGTGCCAGCAGCTTAGAAGGCCTCGAAGGGCGGAGGACCCAGTACTTC. Amino acid sequence: CASSLEGLEGRRTQYF.

This chain's CDR3 is CASSPGLAVNEQFF. In DNA form, the CDR3 reads TGCGCCAGCAGCCCGGGACTAGCCGTCAATGAGCAGTTCTTC. The chain couples TRBV5-1 to TRBJ2-1, with 9 bases matching TRBD2. The J segment lost 6 bases and the V segment lost 4 bases, leaving 5 bases of the junction unmatched. The germline gives CDR1 SGHRS, CDR2 YFSETQ. The CDR3 extends over 14 amino acids.

This clonotype showed up just a few times. The chain joins TRBV24-1 to TRBJ2-1, with 8 nucleotides matching TRBD2. Trimming at V came to 1 base and at J to 5 bases, leaving 9 bases not matched to a gene. CDR3 length: 17 residues. The V gene's germline CDR1 is KGHDR and CDR2 SFDVKD. The CDR3 region has the DNA TGTGCCACCAGTGATTTAGCGGGGGACTCCCGTCACAATGAGCAGTTCTTC. Amino acids: CATSDLAGDSRHNEQFF.

This clonotype was detected only a few times. This rearrangement joins TRBV7-4 to TRBJ1-6, with D uncertain. Germline lookup yields CDR1 SGHVT and CDR2 SQSDAQ. V was clipped by 1 base and J by 0 bases, with 19 bases between them. The CDR3 extends over 20 amino acids. The CDR3 sequence is CASSLEWMSGWCSYNSPLHF. CDR3 nucleotides: TGTGCCAGCAGCTTAGAGTGGATGTCAGGATGGTGCTCCTATAATTCACCCCTCCACTTT.

The rearrangement links TRBV4-1 to TRBJ2-3; 10 bases match TRBD2. V dropped 5 bases and J dropped 5; count of bases not matched to a gene: 10. CDR3 length equals 16 residues. Germline V gene sequence: CDR1 MGHRA, CDR2 YSYEKL. The CDR3 is CASSDIGLAGVDTQYF. In nucleotides, the CDR3 is TGCGCCAGCAGCGATATAGGTCTAGCGGGAGTAGATACGCAGTATTTT.

This clonotype was seen only a few times. The V gene is TRBV28, the J gene TRBJ1-2; D is possibly TRBD1 (5 bases). Germline V gene lookup returns CDR1 MDHEN and CDR2 SYDVKM. Trimming cost V 4 bases and J 7 bases, with 22 bases left between them. The CDR3 has 16 residues. For the CDR3, the DNA is TGTGCCAGCAGTTCCCCGGTTAGGGGAATTAATCGTGGCTACACCTTC. Translating gives CASSSPVRGINRGYTF.

Only a few counts were recorded for this clonotype. This rearrangement joins TRBV9 to TRBJ1-2; 8 positions match TRBD1. The CDR3 is 15 amino acids. Trimming at V came to 1 base and at J to 3 bases, leaving 5 bases not matched to a gene. CDR1 and CDR2 (germline): SGDLS, YYNGEE. For the CDR3, the DNA is TGTGCCAGCAGCGTATCCGGGACAGGATACTATGGCTACACCTTC. It translates to CASSVSGTGYYGYTF.

About this clonotype itself: Just one base apart from a much larger clone, this may be a read error. The V gene is TRBV18, the J gene TRBJ2-5, with D unresolved. Germline CDR1 KGHSH, CDR2 LQKENI. This CDR3 is built from 13 residues. The germline V and J ends were trimmed by 3 bases and 5 bases, with 10 bases remaining between them. CDR3 DNA sequence: TGTGCCAGCTCACCCAGCCTAACGGAGACCCAGTACTTC. Its translation is CASSPSLTETQYF.

This clonotype was seen a few times. This chain joins TRBV2 and TRBJ2-6; D is possibly TRBD1 or TRBD2 (5 bases each). Trimming cost V 10 bases and J 0 bases, with 19 bases left between them. The germline V gene encodes CDR1 SNHLY and CDR2 FYNNEI. The CDR3 sequence is 17 residues long. The CDR3 loop reads CATRRAGLSSGANVLTF. The CDR3 DNA reads TGTGCCACCCGGCGGGCAGGGTTAAGCTCTGGGGCCAACGTCCTGACTTTC.